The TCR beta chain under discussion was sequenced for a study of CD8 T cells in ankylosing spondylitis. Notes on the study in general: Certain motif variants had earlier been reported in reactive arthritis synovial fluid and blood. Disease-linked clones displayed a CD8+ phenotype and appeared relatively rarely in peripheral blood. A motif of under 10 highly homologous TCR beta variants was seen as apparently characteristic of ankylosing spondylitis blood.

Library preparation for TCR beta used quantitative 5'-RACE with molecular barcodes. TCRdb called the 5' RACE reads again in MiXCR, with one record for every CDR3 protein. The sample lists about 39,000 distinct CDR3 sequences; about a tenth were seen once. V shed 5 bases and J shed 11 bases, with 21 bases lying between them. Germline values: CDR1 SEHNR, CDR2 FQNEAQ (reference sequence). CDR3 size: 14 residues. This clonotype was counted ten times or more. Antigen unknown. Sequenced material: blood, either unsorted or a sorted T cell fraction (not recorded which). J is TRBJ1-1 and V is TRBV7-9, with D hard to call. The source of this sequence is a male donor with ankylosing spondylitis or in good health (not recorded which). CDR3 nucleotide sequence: TGTGCCAGCAGCCCTCGGTTGGGTGAGGGTCGGGCTTTCTTT. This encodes CASSPRLGEGRAFF.